Listed here are 5 T cell receptor beta chains from one sample, sequenced in a study of cytomegalovirus exposure and HLA in healthy donors. The primer mix had 60 Vbeta and 13 Jbeta primers. Repertoires were generated with immunoSEQ multiplex PCR, while TCRdb's copy carries only in-frame clones and drops some. The sample has 150,000 or so clones; 70% to 85% are singletons. Sequenced input: PBMCs. These receptors came from a woman aged 45-65 years in good health and CMV-seropositive.

The chain uses TRBV7-2 and TRBJ1-2; D might be TRBD1 (6 bases). The CDR3 is 14 residues long. Trimming took off 1 base at V and 8 bases at J, with 14 bases between the two ends. CDR1 SGHTA and CDR2 FQGNSA come from the germline V gene. This chain's CDR3 is CASSLDRGGGGYTF. As DNA, the CDR3 is TGTGCCAGCAGCTTAGATCGTGGGGGCGGAGGCTACACCTTC. Together with reference TRBV7-2 and TRBJ1-2, the CDR3 gives the full variable domain: GAGVSQSPSNKVTEKGKDVELRCDPISGHTALYWYRQSLGQGLEFLIYFQGNSAPDKSGLPSDRFSAERTGGSVSTLTIQRTQQEDSAVYLCASSLDRGGGGYTFGSGTRLTVV.

This chain connects TRBV28 to TRBJ2-2; unclear D gene. The CDR3 totals 15 residues. Trimming left V 5 bases short and J 4 bases short, with 14 bases between. Germline V gene lookup returns CDR1 MDHEN and CDR2 SYDVKM. CDR3 nucleotide sequence: TGTGCCAGCAGTGAATACCGGCGGCGCACCGGGGAGCTGTTTTTT. Translation gives CASSEYRRRTGELFF.

On this clone: The germline gene is not matched at one end of the junction; a read error may be the cause. V usage is TRBV5-4 and J usage is TRBJ2-2; perhaps TRBD2 as D (6 bases). CDR1 and CDR2 (germline): SGHNT, YYREEE (reference sequence). The CDR3 is 16 amino acids. The CDR3 bases are TGTGCCAGCAGCTTGAATGCGGGACGGAACGCCGGGGAGCTGTTTTTT. It codes for CASSLNAGRNAGELFF.

The J gene is TRBJ1-2, the V gene TRBV7-9; 7 bases map to TRBD1. J lost 11 bases, V lost 1 base, and 4 bases had no gene match. Germline lookup yields CDR1 SEHNR and CDR2 FQNEAQ (reference sequence). This CDR3 region has 12 residues. CDR3 sequence (DNA): TGTGCCAGCAGCTTAGTACAGGGGAGGTACACCTTC. Translation: CASSLVQGRYTF.

Of note for this clone: One junction end does not reproduce the germline sequence, and a read error may be involved. The genes are TRBV5-8 and TRBJ2-6; no firm D call. CDR1 SGHTS and CDR2 YDEGEE come from the germline V gene. CDR3 size: 14 residues. The chain's CDR3 is CVSSPESGANVLTF. CDR3 nucleotides: TGTGTCAGCAGCCCCGAGTCGGGGGCCAACGTCCTGACTTTC.